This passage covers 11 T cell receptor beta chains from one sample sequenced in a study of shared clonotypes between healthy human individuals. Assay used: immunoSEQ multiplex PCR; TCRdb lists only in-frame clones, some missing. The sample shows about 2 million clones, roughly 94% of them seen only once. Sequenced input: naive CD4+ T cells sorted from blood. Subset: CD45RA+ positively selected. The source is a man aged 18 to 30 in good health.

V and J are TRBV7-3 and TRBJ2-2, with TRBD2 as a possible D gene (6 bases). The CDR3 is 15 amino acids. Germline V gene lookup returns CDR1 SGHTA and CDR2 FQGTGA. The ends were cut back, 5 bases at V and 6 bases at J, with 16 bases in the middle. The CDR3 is CASSTGTPTPGELFF. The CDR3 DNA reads TGTGCCAGCAGCACCGGGACTCCGACACCCGGGGAGCTGTTTTTT.

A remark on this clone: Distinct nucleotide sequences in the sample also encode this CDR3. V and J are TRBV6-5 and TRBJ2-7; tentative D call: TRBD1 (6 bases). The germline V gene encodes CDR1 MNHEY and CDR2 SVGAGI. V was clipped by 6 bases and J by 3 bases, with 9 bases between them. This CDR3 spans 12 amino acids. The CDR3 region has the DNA TGTGCCAGCAGGACAGGCGGCTACGAGCAGTACTTC. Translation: CASRTGGYEQYF.

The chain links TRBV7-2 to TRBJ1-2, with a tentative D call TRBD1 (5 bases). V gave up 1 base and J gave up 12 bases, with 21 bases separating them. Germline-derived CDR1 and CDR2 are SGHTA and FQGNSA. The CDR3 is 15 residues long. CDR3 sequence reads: CASSLVVGQGMENTF. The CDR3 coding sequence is TGTGCCAGCAGCTTAGTCGTAGGTCAGGGTATGGAAAACACCTTC.

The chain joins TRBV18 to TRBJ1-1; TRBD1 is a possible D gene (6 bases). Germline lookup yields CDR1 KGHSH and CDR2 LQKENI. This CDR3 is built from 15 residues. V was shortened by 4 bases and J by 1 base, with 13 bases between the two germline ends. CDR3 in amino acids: CASSQSQGRNTEAFF. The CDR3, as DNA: TGTGCCAGCTCACAGTCGCAGGGGAGGAACACTGAAGCTTTCTTT.

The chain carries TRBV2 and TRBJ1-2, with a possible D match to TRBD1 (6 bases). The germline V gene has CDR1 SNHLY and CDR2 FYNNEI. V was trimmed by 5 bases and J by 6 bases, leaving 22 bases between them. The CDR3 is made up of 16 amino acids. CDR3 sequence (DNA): TGTGCCAGCAGTCCCCAGGGGTCTGGAGGGGGGCATGGCTACACCTTC. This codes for CASSPQGSGGGHGYTF. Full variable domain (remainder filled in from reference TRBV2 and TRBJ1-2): EPEVTQTPSHQVTQMGQEVILRCVPISNHLYFYWYRQILGQKVEFLVSFYNNEISEKSEIFDDQFSVERPDGSNFTLKIRSTKLEDSAMYFCASSPQGSGGGHGYTFGSGTRLTVV.

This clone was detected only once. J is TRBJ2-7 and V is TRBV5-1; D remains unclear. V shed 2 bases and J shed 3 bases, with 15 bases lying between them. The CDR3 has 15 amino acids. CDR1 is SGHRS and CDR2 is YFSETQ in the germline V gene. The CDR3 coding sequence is TGCGCCAGCAGCTTTGATCAGGCAGTACTCTACGAGCAGTACTTC. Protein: CASSFDQAVLYEQYF. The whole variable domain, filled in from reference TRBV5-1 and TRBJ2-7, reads KAGVTQTPRYLIKTRGQQVTLSCSPISGHRSVSWYQQTPGQGLQFLFEYFSETQRNKGNFPGRFSGRQFSNSRSEMNVSTLELGDSALYLCASSFDQAVLYEQYFGPGTRLTVT.

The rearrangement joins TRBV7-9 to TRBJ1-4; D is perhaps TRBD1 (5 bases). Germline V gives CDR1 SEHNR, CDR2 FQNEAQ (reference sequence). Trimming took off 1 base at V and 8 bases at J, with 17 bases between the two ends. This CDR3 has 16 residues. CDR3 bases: TGTGCCAGCAGCTTAGTTACGGTGGCAGGGAGAGAAAAACTGTTTTTT. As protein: CASSLVTVAGREKLFF.

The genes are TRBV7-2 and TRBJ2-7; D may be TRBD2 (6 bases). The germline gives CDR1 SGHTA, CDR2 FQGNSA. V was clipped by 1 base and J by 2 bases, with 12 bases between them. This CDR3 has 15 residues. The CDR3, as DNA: TGTGCCAGCAGCTTAGACCCCGGGAGAGCCTACGAGCAGTACTTC. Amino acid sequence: CASSLDPGRAYEQYF.

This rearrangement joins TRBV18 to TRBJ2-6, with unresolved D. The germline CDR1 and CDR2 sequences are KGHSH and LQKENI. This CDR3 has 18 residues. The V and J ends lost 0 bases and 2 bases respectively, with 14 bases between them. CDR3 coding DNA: TGTGCCAGCTCACCACCTGTGGACCTCAGGCCTGGGGCCAACGTCCTGACTTTC. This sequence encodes CASSPPVDLRPGANVLTF.

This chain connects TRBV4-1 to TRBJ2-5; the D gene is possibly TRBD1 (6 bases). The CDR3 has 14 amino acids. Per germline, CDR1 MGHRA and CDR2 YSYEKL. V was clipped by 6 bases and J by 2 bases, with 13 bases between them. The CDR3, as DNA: TGCGCCAGCAGACAAACAGGGTTTCAAGAGACCCAGTACTTC. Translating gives CASRQTGFQETQYF.

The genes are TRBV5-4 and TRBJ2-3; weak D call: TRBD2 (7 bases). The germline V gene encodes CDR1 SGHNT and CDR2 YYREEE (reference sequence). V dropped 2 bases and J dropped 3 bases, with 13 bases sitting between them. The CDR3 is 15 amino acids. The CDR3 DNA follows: TGTGCCAGCAGCTTTCCGGGGGGCGAAACAGATACGCAGTATTTT. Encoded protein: CASSFPGGETDTQYF.